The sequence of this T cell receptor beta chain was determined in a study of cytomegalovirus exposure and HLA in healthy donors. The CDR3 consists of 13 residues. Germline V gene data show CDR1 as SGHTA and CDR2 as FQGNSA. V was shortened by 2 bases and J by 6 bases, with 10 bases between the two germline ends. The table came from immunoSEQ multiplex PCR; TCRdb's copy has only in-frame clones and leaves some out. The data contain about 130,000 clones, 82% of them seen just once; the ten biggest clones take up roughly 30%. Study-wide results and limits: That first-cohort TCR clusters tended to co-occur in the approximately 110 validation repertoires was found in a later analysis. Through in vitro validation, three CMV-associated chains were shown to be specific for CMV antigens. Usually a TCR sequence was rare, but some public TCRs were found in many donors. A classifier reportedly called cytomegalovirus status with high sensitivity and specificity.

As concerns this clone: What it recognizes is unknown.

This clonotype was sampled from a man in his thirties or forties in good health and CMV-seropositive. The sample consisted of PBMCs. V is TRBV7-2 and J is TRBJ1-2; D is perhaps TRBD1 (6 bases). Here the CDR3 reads CASSLRAGDGYTF. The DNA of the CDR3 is TGTGCCAGCAGCTTAAGGGCAGGGGATGGCTACACCTTC. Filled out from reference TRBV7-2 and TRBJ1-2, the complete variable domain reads GAGVSQSPSNKVTEKGKDVELRCDPISGHTALYWYRQSLGQGLEFLIYFQGNSAPDKSGLPSDRFSAERTGGSVSTLTIQRTQQEDSAVYLCASSLRAGDGYTFGSGTRLTVV.